The subject of this entry is one T cell receptor beta chain. This entry is derived from a study of control samples from healthy donors and cancer patients. Assay: immunoSEQ multiplex PCR; the TCRdb copy retains only in-frame clones and omits some. The sample records more than 65,000 clones, around four fifths being singletons. Trimming pared 1 base from V and 5 bases from J, leaving 10 bases between. The CDR3 length is 13 residues. Germline values: CDR1 SGHDT, CDR2 YYEEEE. This receptor was obtained from a man aged 45-65 years in good health. The V gene is TRBV5-6, the J gene TRBJ2-7; weak D call: TRBD1 (6 bases). Sequencing used blood. CDR3 DNA: TGTGCCAGCAGCTTGCAGGGGTCCCACGAGCAGTACTTC. This gives the protein CASSLQGSHEQYF.